This T cell receptor beta chain emerged from a study of low-dose radiotherapy and immunotherapy resistance in tumors. Overall study: On an every-two-weeks schedule, patients received intravenous nivolumab 240 mg, along with ipilimumab 1 mg/kg every six weeks. Primers used for first-strand cDNA, a TRAV- and TRBV-specific set, covered both alpha and beta chains.

V lost 2 bases, J lost 8 bases, and 10 bases stayed unmatched. CDR3 length equals 15 residues. Per the germline V gene, CDR1 is LGHNT and CDR2 is FRNRAP. The PCR that amplified TCRs ran for around 21 cycles, relying on a constant-region primer and a V-primer adapter. TCRdb re-called the reads with MiXCR, one entry per CDR3 protein. Of under 60,000 distinct CDR3 sequences in the sample, 10% to 15% were seen once. Time point defined: before trial treatment. The sequencing here drew on PBMCs, taken before treatment. The receptor was isolated from a female donor with ovarian cancer. The chain uses TRBV12-5 and TRBJ1-2; 8 nucleotides line up with TRBD1. CDR3 nucleotides: TGTGCTAGTGGTTTGCTCCTCAGGGGGCTAGGGGGCTACACCTTC. It yields the protein CASGLLLRGLGGYTF.